Listed below are T cell receptor beta chains from one sample, sequenced in a study of neurological immune-mediated disorders. One entry per CDR3 protein, called by TCRdb with MiXCR from the 5' RACE reads. The table lists roughly 80,000 distinct CDR3 sequences, around 10% of them singletons, with around 1.8% in the top ten. The sequencing sample was made of PBMCs. The source of these receptors is a man aged 35-49 years in good health. Both conserved end residues are part of each CDR3. D genes are given only for firm matches. Clone size is given for some rows only: seen once, a few or many times, or a class if the clone is expanded.

cdr3_aa cdr3_nt j_call v_call clone_size d_call
CAIKGSQQETQYF TGTGCCATCAAAGGCAGCCAGCAAGAGACCCAGTACTTC TRBJ2-5 TRBV10-3 many .
CSARAQPMNTEAFF TGCAGTGCTAGAGCCCAGCCGATGAACACTGAAGCTTTCTTT TRBJ1-1 TRBV20-1 many .
CSAPRGLYQPQHF TGCAGTGCCCCGAGGGGGCTGTATCAGCCCCAGCATTTT TRBJ1-5 TRBV20-1 many TRBD1
CASTLFPRDEKLFF TGTGCCAGCACTCTTTTCCCAAGAGATGAAAAACTGTTTTTT TRBJ1-4 TRBV12-3/TRBV12-4 many .
CASSFGQTYGYTF TGTGCCAGCAGTTTTGGACAGACATATGGCTACACCTTC TRBJ1-2 TRBV12-3/TRBV12-4 . .
CASSLGGSRGYTF TGTGCCAGCAGCCTGGGGGGGTCGCGAGGCTACACCTTC TRBJ1-2 TRBV5-4 . .
CASSPGQSGNTIYF TGTGCCAGCTCACCTGGGCAGTCTGGAAACACCATATATTTT TRBJ1-3 TRBV18 few .
CASSQGRLANEQFF TGTGCCAGCAGCCAAGGACGATTGGCTAATGAGCAGTTCTTC TRBJ2-1 TRBV14 many .
CAITRYGTGENTEAFF TGTGCCATCACTCGCTACGGGACAGGGGAGAACACTGAAGCTTTCTTT TRBJ1-1 TRBV10-3 many TRBD1
CSVVEYEQFF TGCAGCGTGGTAGAGTATGAGCAGTTCTTC TRBJ2-1 TRBV29-1 many .
CATAWSMASANTGELFF TGTGCCACCGCCTGGAGCATGGCCTCAGCGAACACCGGGGAGCTGTTTTTT TRBJ2-2 TRBV27 many .
CASSLAIGRYEQYF TGCGCCAGCAGCTTGGCGATTGGGCGATACGAGCAGTACTTC TRBJ2-7 TRBV5-1 many .
CSARNRDKIYEQYF TGCAGTGCTCGAAACCGGGACAAAATCTACGAGCAGTACTTC TRBJ2-7 TRBV20-1 . .
CSARDQRSAGGSYEQYF TGCAGTGCTAGAGATCAGAGGTCAGCGGGGGGTTCCTACGAGCAGTACTTC TRBJ2-7 TRBV20-1 many TRBD2
CSARRFAEEYF TGCAGTGCTAGACGGTTCGCCGAGGAGTACTTC TRBJ2-7 TRBV20-1 many .
CASSEGAVNTEAFF TGTGCCAGCAGTGAAGGGGCAGTCAACACTGAAGCTTTCTTT TRBJ1-1 TRBV25-1 many .
CASSFAGGSNEQFF TGTGCCAGCAGCTTTGCGGGAGGCAGCAATGAGCAGTTCTTC TRBJ2-1 TRBV7-3 many TRBD2
CSGRTGGADYGYTF TGCAGCGGACGGACAGGGGGCGCGGACTATGGCTACACCTTC TRBJ1-2 TRBV29-1 many TRBD1
CASSLHTGGPGNEQFF TGTGCCAGCAGCTTGCATACGGGGGGGCCTGGGAATGAGCAGTTCTTC TRBJ2-1 TRBV5-5 many TRBD2
CASSRPTVGAEELFF TGCGCCAGCAGCCGGCCTACAGTGGGCGCCGAGGAGCTGTTTTTT TRBJ2-2 TRBV5-1 . .
CSAKGTSGGGHEETQYF TGCAGTGCTAAGGGGACTAGCGGGGGGGGCCATGAAGAGACCCAGTACTTC TRBJ2-5 TRBV20-1 many TRBD2
CASSLLRIQGPQPQHF TGTGCCAGCAGTTTATTAAGGATACAGGGTCCTCAGCCCCAGCATTTT TRBJ1-5 TRBV28 many .
CASSARPGTEWNTEAFF TGCGCCAGCAGCGCAAGACCCGGGACAGAGTGGAACACTGAAGCTTTCTTT TRBJ1-1 TRBV5-1 many TRBD1
CASSYAADRYSNQPQHF TGTGCCAGCAGTTATGCAGCGGACAGGTATAGCAATCAGCCCCAGCATTTT TRBJ1-5 TRBV6-6 many TRBD1
CASSPISREVPDTQYF TGTGCCAGCAGCCCCATTTCGCGGGAGGTCCCAGATACGCAGTATTTT TRBJ2-3 TRBV11-3 . TRBD2
CASSRSYKGTYEQYF TGTGCCAGCAGTAGGTCCTACAAGGGGACATACGAGCAGTACTTC TRBJ2-7 TRBV6-5 many .
CASSIGGVDEQYF TGTGCCAGTAGTATTGGGGGCGTGGACGAGCAGTACTTC TRBJ2-7 TRBV19 many .
CASSLSNEQFF TGTGCCAGCAGCTTGTCAAATGAGCAGTTCTTC TRBJ2-1 TRBV5-6 . .
CASSLGGQTPGEQYF TGCGCCAGCAGCTTGGGGGGGCAGACCCCAGGCGAGCAGTACTTC TRBJ2-7 TRBV5-1 few .
CASSLRTGDSYEQYF TGTGCTAGCAGCTTAAGGACAGGGGACTCCTACGAGCAGTACTTC TRBJ2-7 TRBV7-7 few TRBD1